This T cell receptor beta chain is from a study of T cells in Graves' hyperthyroidism and ophthalmopathy. Whole-study findings and limits: Blood shared most expanded thyroid clonotypes above 0.001. A model using 13 V-J features told ophthalmopathy apart from stable hyperthyroidism.

Ophthalmopathy cases met thresholds of Clinical Activity Score at least 3, NOSPECS grade at least 4 and duration under 3 months. Used for diagnoses were clinical symptoms, serum thyroxine and TRAb, thyroid ultrasound and orbital computed tomography. This clonotype was found many times. Its specificity is not known. Amplified TCR beta CDR3 regions came from RNA transcripts. First-round RT-PCR of the TCR CDR3 relied on the HTBI primer set. TCRdb used MiXCR to reprocess the multiplex PCR reads, holding one entry per CDR3 protein. The table includes about 300,000 distinct CDR3 sequences, around 19% detected once. The sample comprised blood. This sequence originates from a man aged 45-65 years with Graves' ophthalmopathy.

The CDR3 sequence: CASSRAGQGATNEQFF. CDR3 nucleotides: TGCGCCAGCAGCCGAGCCGGACAGGGGGCTACCAATGAGCAGTTCTTC. The chain links TRBV5-1 to TRBJ2-1, with 11 bases matching TRBD1. CDR3 length: 16 amino acids. The junction had 9 bases not matched to a gene; V was cut back by 4 bases and J by 6 bases. Germline V gives CDR1 SGHRS, CDR2 YFSETQ.